This entry is about one T cell receptor (beta chain). Its antigen remains unknown. Treatment specified: approximately 9-day PBMC culture with coronavirus spike peptide pools or control peptides (ViraFEST assay). Once peptide pools had expanded antigen-specific T cells, ViraFEST sequenced TCRs. The data are from a study of vaccination and CD4 T cells after COVID-19. Looking at the study overall: Two doses of either BNT162b2 or mRNA-1273 vaccine went to participants.

Oncomine TCR Beta short-read sequencing was applied to DNA from cultured CD4+ T cells. One entry per CDR3 protein, called by TCRdb with MiXCR from the PCR reads. This sample has around 15,000 distinct CDR3 sequences; under 60% occur once, and the top ten carry about 16%. Germline V gene lookup returns CDR1 DFQATT and CDR2 SNEGSKA (reference sequence). CDR3 length: 11 amino acids. V was clipped by 7 bases and J by 7 bases, with 13 bases between them. The chain combines TRBV20-1 with TRBJ2-5, with D tentatively TRBD2 (5 bases). The sequence derives from a human donor who had recovered from COVID-19. Specimen: CD4+ T cells from blood, cultured in vitro, collected before SARS-CoV-2 vaccination. As DNA, the CDR3 is TGCAGTGAGAGGGTTGGCGGGACCCAGTACTTC. This codes for CSERVGGTQYF.